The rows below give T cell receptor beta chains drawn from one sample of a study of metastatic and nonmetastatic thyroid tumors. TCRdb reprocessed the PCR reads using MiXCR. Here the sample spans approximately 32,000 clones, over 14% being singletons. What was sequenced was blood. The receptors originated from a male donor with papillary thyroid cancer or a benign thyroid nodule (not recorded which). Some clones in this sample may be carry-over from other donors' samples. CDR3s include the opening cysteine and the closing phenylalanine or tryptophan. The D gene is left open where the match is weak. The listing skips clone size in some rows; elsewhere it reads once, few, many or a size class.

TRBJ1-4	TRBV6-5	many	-	TGTGCCAGCAGTTACCCCGCAACACGAGGCACTAATGAAAAACTGTTTTTT	CASSYPATRGTNEKLFF
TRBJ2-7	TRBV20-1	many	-	TGCAGTGCTAAGGACAGTACTTCCTACGAGCAGTACTTC	CSAKDSTSYEQYF
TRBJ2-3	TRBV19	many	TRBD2	TGTGCCAGTAGTAAGCGGGAGAGGAGCTCAGATACGCAGTATTTT	CASSKRERSSDTQYF
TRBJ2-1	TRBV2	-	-	TGTGCCAGCAGTGATAGTTTTGTCCTGAGCTCCTACAATGAGCAGTTCTTC	CASSDSFVLSSYNEQFF
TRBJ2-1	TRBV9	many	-	TGTGCCAGCAGCGTAGAGGAGGGGCTAAGTGAGCAGTTCTTC	CASSVEEGLSEQFF
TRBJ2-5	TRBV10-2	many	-	TGCGCCAGCCAGGTATCGTCGGGGACCCAGTACTTC	CASQVSSGTQYF
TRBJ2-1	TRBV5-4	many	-	TGTGCCAGCAGTCGGGACCCAAGCTCCTACAATGAGCAGTTCTTC	CASSRDPSSYNEQFF
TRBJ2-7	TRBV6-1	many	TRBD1	TGTGCCAGCAGTCTTGACAGGGGGCACGAGCAGTACTTC	CASSLDRGHEQYF
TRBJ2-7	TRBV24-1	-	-	TGTGCCACCAGTGACCCCTGGACAGAGCATTACTTC	CATSDPWTEHYF
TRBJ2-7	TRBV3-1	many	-	TGTGCCAGCAGCCGTTACTACGAGCAGTACTTC	CASSRYYEQYF
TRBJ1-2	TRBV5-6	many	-	TGTGCCAGCACCGACCGACAGAGAAACTATGGCTACACCTTC	CASTDRQRNYGYTF
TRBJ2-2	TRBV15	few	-	TGTGCCACCAGCATAGACCTAGTACGGACCGGGGAGCTGTTTTTT	CATSIDLVRTGELFF
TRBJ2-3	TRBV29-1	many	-	TGCAGCGTTGAAAGGGGACGTACAGATACGCAGTATTTT	CSVERGRTDTQYF
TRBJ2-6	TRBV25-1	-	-	TGTGCCAGCAGTGAAAGATGGTCCGGGGCCAACGTCCTGACTTTC	CASSERWSGANVLTF
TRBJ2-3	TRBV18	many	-	TGTGCCAGCTCACCCCCTAGCACAGATACGCAGTATTTT	CASSPPSTDTQYF
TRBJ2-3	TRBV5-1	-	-	TGCGCCAGCAGGCCGGGAGGGGGCTTTGGAGATACGCAGTATTTT	CASRPGGGFGDTQYF
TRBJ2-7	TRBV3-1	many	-	TGTGCCAGCAGCCAGTGGGGGAACGACGAGCAGTACTTC	CASSQWGNDEQYF
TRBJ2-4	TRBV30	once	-	TGTGTCTGCCCCCCAGGCGAAAACATTCAGTACTTC	CVCPPGENIQYF
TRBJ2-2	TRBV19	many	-	TGTGCCAGTAGTATGGGGCAGCGCGGGGAGCTGTTTTTT	CASSMGQRGELFF
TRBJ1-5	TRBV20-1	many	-	TGCAGTGCTAGGTGGGGCCATAGCAATCAGCCCCAGCATTTT	CSARWGHSNQPQHF